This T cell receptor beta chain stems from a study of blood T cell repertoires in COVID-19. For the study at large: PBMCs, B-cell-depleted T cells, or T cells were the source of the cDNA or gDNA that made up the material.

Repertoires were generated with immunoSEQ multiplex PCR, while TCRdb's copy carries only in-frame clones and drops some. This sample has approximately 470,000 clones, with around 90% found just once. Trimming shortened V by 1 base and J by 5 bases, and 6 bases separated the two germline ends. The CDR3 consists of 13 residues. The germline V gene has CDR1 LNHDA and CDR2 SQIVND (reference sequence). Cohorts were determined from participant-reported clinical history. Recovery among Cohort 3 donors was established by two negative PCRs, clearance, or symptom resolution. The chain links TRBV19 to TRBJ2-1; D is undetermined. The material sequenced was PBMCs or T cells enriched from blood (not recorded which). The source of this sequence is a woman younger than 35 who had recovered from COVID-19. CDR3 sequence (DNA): TGTGCCAGTAGTATAGGACGGGACAATGAGCAGTTCTTC. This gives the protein CASSIGRDNEQFF.